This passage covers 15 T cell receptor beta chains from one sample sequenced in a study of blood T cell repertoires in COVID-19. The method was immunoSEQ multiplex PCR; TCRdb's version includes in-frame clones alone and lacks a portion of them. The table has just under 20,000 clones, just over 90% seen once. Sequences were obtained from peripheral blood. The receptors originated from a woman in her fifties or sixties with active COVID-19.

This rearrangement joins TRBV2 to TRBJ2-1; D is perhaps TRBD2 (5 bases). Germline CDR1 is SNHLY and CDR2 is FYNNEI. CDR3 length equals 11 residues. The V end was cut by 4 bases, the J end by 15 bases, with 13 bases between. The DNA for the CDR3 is TGTGCCAGCAGTGCGTCTAGCACCCCGTTCTTC. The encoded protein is CASSASSTPFF.

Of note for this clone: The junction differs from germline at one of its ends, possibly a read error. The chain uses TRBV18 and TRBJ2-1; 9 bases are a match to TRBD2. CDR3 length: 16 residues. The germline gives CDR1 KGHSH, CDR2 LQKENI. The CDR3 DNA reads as TGTGCCAGCTCTCCACCACTAGCGGGTGGTTACAATGAGCAGTTCTTC. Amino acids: CASSPPLAGGYNEQFF.

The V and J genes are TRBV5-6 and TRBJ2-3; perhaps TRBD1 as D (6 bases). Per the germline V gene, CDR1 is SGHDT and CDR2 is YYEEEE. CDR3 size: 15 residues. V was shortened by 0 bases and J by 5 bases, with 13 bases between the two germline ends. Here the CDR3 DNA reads TGTGCCAGCAGCTTGGACAGGGACGTTAAAGATACGCAGTATTTT. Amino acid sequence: CASSLDRDVKDTQYF. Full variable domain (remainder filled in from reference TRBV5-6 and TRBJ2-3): DAGVTQSPTHLIKTRGQQVTLRCSPKSGHDTVSWYQQALGQGPQFIFQYYEEEERQRGNFPDRFSGHQFPNYSSELNVNALLLGDSALYLCASSLDRDVKDTQYFGPGTRLTVL.

CDR3 in amino acids: CASSEGPGRENTGELFF. CDR3 DNA sequence: TGTGCCAGCAGCGAGGGGCCAGGGCGGGAGAACACCGGGGAGCTGTTTTTT. The genes are TRBV9 and TRBJ2-2; perhaps TRBD2 as D (6 bases). Trimming left V 3 bases short and J 1 base short, with 16 bases between. Germline values: CDR1 SGDLS, CDR2 YYNGEE. This CDR3 comprises 17 residues.

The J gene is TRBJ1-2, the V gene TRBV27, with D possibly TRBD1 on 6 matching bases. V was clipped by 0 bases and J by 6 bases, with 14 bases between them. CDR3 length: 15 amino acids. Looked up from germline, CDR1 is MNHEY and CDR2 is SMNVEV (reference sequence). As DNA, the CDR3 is TGTGCCAGCAGTTTATCGTCACAGGGAAGGAATGGCTACACCTTC. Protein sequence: CASSLSSQGRNGYTF.

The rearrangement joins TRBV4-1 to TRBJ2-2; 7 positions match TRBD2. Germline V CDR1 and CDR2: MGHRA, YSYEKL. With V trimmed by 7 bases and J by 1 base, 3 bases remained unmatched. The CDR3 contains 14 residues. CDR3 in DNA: TGCGCCAGCAAGAGGACTAGGAACACCGGGGAGCTGTTTTTT. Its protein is CASKRTRNTGELFF.

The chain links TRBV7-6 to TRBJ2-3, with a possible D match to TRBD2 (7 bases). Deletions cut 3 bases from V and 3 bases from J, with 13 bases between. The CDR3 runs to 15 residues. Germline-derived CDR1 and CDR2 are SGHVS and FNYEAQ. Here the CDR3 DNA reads TGTGCCAGCAGCTTGGGGGGGCGCTTAACAGATACGCAGTATTTT. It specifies CASSLGGRLTDTQYF.

The CDR3 DNA reads TGTGCCAGCAGCTTGCATCCCGCGGGGAACACCGGGGAGCTGTTTTTT. Residues: CASSLHPAGNTGELFF. The J gene is TRBJ2-2, the V gene TRBV5-4; possibly TRBD2 for D (5 bases). The CDR3 runs 16 residues. V was trimmed by 1 base and J by 1 base, leaving 11 bases between them. The V gene's germline CDR1 is SGHNT and CDR2 YYREEE (reference sequence). Full variable domain (outside the CDR3, taken from reference TRBV5-4 and TRBJ2-2): ETGVTQSPTHLIKTRGQQVTLRCSSQSGHNTVSWYQQALGQGPQFIFQYYREEENGRGNFPPRFSGLQFPNYSSELNVNALELDDSALYLCASSLHPAGNTGELFFGEGSRLTVL.

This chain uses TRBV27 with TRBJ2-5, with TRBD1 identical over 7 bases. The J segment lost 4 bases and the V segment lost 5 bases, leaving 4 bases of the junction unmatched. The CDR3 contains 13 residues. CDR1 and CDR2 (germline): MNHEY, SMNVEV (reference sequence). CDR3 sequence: CASSNRGPETQYF. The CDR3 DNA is TGTGCCAGCAGTAACAGGGGACCAGAGACCCAGTACTTC.

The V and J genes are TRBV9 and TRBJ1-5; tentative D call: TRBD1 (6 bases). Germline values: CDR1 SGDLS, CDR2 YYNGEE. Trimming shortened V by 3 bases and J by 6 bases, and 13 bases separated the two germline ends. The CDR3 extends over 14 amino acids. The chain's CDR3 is CASSEGGGLQPQHF. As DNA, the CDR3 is TGTGCCAGCAGCGAGGGGGGGGGACTTCAGCCCCAGCATTTT. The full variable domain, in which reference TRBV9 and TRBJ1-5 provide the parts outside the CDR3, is DSGVTQTPKHLITATGQRVTLRCSPRSGDLSVYWYQQSLDQGLQFLIQYYNGEERAKGNILERFSAQQFPDLHSELNLSSLELGDSALYFCASSEGGGLQPQHFGDGTRLSIL.

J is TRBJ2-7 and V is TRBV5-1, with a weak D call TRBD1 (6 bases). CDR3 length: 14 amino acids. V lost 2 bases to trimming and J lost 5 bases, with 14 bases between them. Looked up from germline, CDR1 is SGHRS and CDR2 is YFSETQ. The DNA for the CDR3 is TGCGCCAGCAGCTTAGGGGGTCACGATGACGAGCAGTACTTC. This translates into CASSLGGHDDEQYF.

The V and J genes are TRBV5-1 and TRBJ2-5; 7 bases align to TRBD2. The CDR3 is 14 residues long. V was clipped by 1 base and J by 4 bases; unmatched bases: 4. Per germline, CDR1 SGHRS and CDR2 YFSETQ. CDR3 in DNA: TGCGCCAGCAGCTTGCGTCTAGCGGCAGAGACCCAGTACTTC. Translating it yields CASSLRLAAETQYF.

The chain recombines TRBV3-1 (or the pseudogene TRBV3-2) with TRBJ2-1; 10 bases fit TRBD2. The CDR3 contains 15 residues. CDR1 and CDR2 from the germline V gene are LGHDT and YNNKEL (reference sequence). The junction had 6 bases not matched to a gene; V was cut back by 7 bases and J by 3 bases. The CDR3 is CASNLAGEIYNEQFF. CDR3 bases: TGTGCCAGCAACCTAGCGGGAGAAATCTACAATGAGCAGTTCTTC.

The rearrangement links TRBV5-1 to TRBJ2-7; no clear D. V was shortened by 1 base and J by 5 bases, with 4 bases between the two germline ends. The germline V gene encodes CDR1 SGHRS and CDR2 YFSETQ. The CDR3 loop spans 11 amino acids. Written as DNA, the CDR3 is TGCGCCAGCAGCTTGAGCAACGAGCAGTACTTC. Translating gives CASSLSNEQYF.

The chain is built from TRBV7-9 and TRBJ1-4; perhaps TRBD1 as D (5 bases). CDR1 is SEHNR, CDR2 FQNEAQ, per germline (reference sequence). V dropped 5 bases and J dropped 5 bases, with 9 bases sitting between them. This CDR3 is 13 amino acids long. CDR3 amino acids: CASSPGGNEKLFF. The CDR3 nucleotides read TGTGCCAGCAGCCCCGGGGGGAATGAAAAACTGTTTTTT.